Given below is one T cell receptor (beta chain) in context. The antigen is not known. The record originates from a study of cytomegalovirus exposure and HLA in healthy donors. Assay used: immunoSEQ multiplex PCR; TCRdb lists only in-frame clones, some missing. This table holds 100,000 to 150,000 clones, 80% to 90% found once. V was pared by 6 bases and J by 8 bases, with 16 bases between. Germline loops: CDR1 SNHLY, CDR2 FYNNEI. This CDR3 is 13 amino acids long. Findings and caveats of the study: Reported performance of the classifier showed diagnosis of cytomegalovirus status with high specificity and sensitivity.

Sequencing was carried out using PBMCs. This chain links TRBV2 with TRBJ1-2; no firm D call. This TCR was recovered from a woman aged 18-29 years in good health and CMV-seronegative. For the CDR3, the DNA is TGTGCCAGCAGACTGACATTAACAAAAGGCTACACCTTC. Its protein product is CASRLTLTKGYTF.